The source of this TCR beta chain is a study of follicular helper T cells after annual influenza vaccination. Study-level results: Yearly vaccinations repeatedly recalled conserved clonotypes in ICOS+CD38+ cTfh. Rare clonotypes were missed; only 10-20% of cells gave TCRB.

For this clone: Its antigen remains unknown.

Regarding time point: 2014-2015 season, pre-vaccination. Cells are cTfh (non-naive CD4+CXCR5+PD-1+), split by ICOS and CD38 into double-positive or double-negative. Germline V CDR1 and CDR2: SGHAT, FQNNGV. The CDR3 consists of 14 residues. Trimming stripped 7 bases from V and 2 bases from J, with 14 bases between. TCRdb keeps only in-frame clones here, not all; method: immunoSEQ multiplex PCR. The table shows over 25,000 clones, with 70% to 90% occurring only once. The sequence came from an adult who received the influenza vaccine. The V call is TRBV11-2, the J call TRBJ1-2; D perhaps matches TRBD1 (5 bases). Sequenced material: CXCR5+ CD38- circulating T follicular helper cells from blood, taken on the day of influenza vaccination. The subset: circulating Tfh, non-naive CD4+CXCR5+PD-1+ (ICOS+CD38+ or ICOS-CD38-). The DNA of the CDR3 is TGTGCCAGCACCTCAACCCAGGGAAACTATGGCTACACCTTC. Its protein is CASTSTQGNYGYTF. The full variable domain, rest sourced from reference TRBV11-2 and TRBJ1-2, is EAGVAQSPRYKIIEKRQSVAFWCNPISGHATLYWYQQILGQGPKLLIQFQNNGVVDDSQLPKDRFSAERLKGVDSTLKIQPAKLEDSAVYLCASTSTQGNYGYTFGSGTRLTVV.